These 5 T cell receptor beta chains were sequenced from one sample in a study of blood T cell repertoires in COVID-19. Clones were sequenced by immunoSEQ multiplex PCR, and TCRdb holds only the in-frame ones, with some missing. The sample holds about 260,000 clones, just under 90% seen once. Sequencing was performed on PBMCs or T cells enriched from blood (not recorded which). The receptors here all came from a man aged 45-65 years who had been exposed to COVID-19.

To note about this clone: The sample holds other DNA sequences that translate to the same CDR3. The DNA of the CDR3 is TGTGCCAGCAGTTTAACAGGCAACTATGGCTACACCTTC. Translating it yields CASSLTGNYGYTF. This chain links TRBV28 with TRBJ1-2; D perhaps matches TRBD1 (5 bases). The V and J ends lost 2 bases and 2 bases respectively, with 6 bases between them. Germline-derived CDR1 and CDR2 are MDHEN and SYDVKM. This CDR3 has 13 residues.

This chain connects TRBV10-2 to TRBJ2-7; D might be TRBD2 (6 bases). This CDR3 contains 13 residues. Germline V gene lookup returns CDR1 WSHSY and CDR2 SAAADI. V shed 2 bases and J shed 3 bases, with 8 bases lying between them. The CDR3 sequence: CASSETSSYEQYV. The CDR3 DNA sequence: TGCGCCAGCAGTGAGACTAGCAGCTACGAGCAGTACGTC.

The chain joins TRBV5-1 to TRBJ1-1; tentative D call: TRBD1 (5 bases). There are 15 residues in the CDR3. V lost 4 bases to trimming and J lost 0 bases, with 13 bases between them. Germline values: CDR1 SGHRS, CDR2 YFSETQ. The CDR3 sequence is CASSGGGNLNTEAFF. For the CDR3, the DNA is TGCGCCAGCAGCGGTGGGGGGAATTTGAACACTGAAGCTTTCTTT. The full variable domain, in which reference TRBV5-1 and TRBJ1-1 provide the parts outside the CDR3, is KAGVTQTPRYLIKTRGQQVTLSCSPISGHRSVSWYQQTPGQGLQFLFEYFSETQRNKGNFPGRFSGRQFSNSRSEMNVSTLELGDSALYLCASSGGGNLNTEAFFGQGTRLTVV.

This CDR3 is CASSQGASGGALEQFF. The CDR3 DNA sequence: TGTGCCAGCAGCCAAGGTGCTAGCGGGGGGGCCCTTGAGCAGTTCTTC. This rearrangement joins TRBV3-1 (or the pseudogene TRBV3-2) to TRBJ2-1; 12 positions match TRBD2. Germline V gene data show CDR1 as LGHDT and CDR2 as YNNKEL (reference sequence). The junction had 7 bases not matched to a gene; V was cut back by 1 base and J by 9 bases. The CDR3 runs 16 residues.

The sample holds a few counts of this clone. The chain carries TRBV3-1 (or the pseudogene TRBV3-2) and TRBJ1-3, with TRBD1 matching 8 bases. This CDR3 comprises 15 residues. With V trimmed by 8 bases and J by 0 bases, 6 bases remained unmatched. Germline CDR1 reads LGHDT; CDR2 reads YNNKEL (reference sequence). This CDR3 reads CASRSQGGSGNTIYF. The CDR3 DNA reads TGTGCCAGCCGCTCACAGGGGGGCTCTGGAAACACCATATATTTT.